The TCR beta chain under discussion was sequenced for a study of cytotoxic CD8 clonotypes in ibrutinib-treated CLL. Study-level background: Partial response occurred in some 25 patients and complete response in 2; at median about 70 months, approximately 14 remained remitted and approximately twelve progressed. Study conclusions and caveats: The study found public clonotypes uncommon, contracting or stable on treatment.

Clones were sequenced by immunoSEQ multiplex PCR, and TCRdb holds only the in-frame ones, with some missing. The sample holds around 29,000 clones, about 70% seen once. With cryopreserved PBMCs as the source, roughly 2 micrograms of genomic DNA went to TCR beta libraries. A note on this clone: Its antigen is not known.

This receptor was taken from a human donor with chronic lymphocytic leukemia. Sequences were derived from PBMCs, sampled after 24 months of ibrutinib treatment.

The CDR3 is CAKWTGFRYEQYF. The CDR3 bases are TGTGCCAAATGGACAGGGTTCAGGTACGAGCAGTACTTC. The V call is TRBV6-5, the J call TRBJ2-7; 8 bases agree with TRBD1. This CDR3 has 13 residues. In germline, CDR1 is MNHEY, CDR2 SVGAGI. Trimming removed 10 bases from V and 4 bases from J; junction bases left unmatched: 9.